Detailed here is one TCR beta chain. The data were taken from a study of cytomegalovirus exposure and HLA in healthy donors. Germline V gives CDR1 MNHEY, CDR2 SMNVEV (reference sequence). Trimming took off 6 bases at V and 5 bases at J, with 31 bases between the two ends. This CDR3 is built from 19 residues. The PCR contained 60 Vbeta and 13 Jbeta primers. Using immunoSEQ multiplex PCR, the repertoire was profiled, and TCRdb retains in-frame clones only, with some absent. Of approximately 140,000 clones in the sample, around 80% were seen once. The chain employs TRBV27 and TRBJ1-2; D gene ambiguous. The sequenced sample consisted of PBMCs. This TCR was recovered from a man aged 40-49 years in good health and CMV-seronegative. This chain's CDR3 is CASSHYPVSETENSYGYTF. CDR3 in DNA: TGTGCCAGCAGCCACTACCCAGTTTCGGAAACGGAGAACTCATATGGCTACACCTTC.